The rows below give T cell receptor beta chains drawn from one sample of a study of blood T cells in healthy people across ages. Using its own MiXCR run on the 5' RACE reads, TCRdb lists one record per CDR3 protein. The sample holds about 600,000 distinct CDR3 sequences; 45% to 55% are singletons and the top ten take about 26%. Input material: blood. The source is a man of 80 years or more in good health. The CDR3 runs from the conserved cysteine through the conserved F or W. The D gene is left open where the match is weak. Some rows have no size entry. The others give once, few or many, or a class for an expanded clone.

J	size	V	length	D	DNA	CDR3
TRBJ2-1	NA	TRBV11-2	16	TRBD2	TGTGCCAGCACCTTAACGGGGGGATGGTCCTACAATGAGCAGTTCTTC	CASTLTGGWSYNEQFF
TRBJ2-1	NA	TRBV11-3	14	NA	TGTGCCAGCAGCTTAGACCTCGCAAACGGTGAGCAGTTCTTC	CASSLDLANGEQFF
TRBJ2-3	many	TRBV7-9	12	NA	TGTGCCAGCAGCTTACCGGGAGATACGCAGTATTTT	CASSLPGDTQYF
TRBJ1-1	NA	TRBV12-3/TRBV12-4	15	NA	TGTGCCAGCAGTACGACGGGACACCAAAACACTGAAGCTTTCTTT	CASSTTGHQNTEAFF
TRBJ2-7	NA	TRBV10-3	15	TRBD1	TGTGCCATCAGTGAGTCCGCTAGGACAGGCGGCGAGCAGTACTTC	CAISESARTGGEQYF
TRBJ2-5	NA	TRBV7-2	15	TRBD1	TGTGCCAGCAGACCACAGGGGCCTATTATGGGGGAGCAGTACTTC	CASRPQGPIMGEQYF
TRBJ2-3	few	TRBV12-3/TRBV12-4	15	NA	TGTGCCAGCAGCCCCCTTAGGGGTGCCCCAGATACGCAGTATTTT	CASSPLRGAPDTQYF
TRBJ2-7	NA	TRBV12-3/TRBV12-4	12	NA	TGTGCCAGCAGTTTAGTGGGGACCGAGCAGTACTTC	CASSLVGTEQYF
TRBJ2-3	NA	TRBV7-9	14	NA	TGTGCCAGCAGCTTCGTCCAACGCACAGATACGCAGTATTTT	CASSFVQRTDTQYF
TRBJ2-1	NA	TRBV20-1	14	TRBD2	TGCAGTGCTACCCCAAGTGGGGGGGGAAGGGAGCAGTTCTTC	CSATPSGGGREQFF
TRBJ2-1	NA	TRBV7-9	14	NA	TGTGCCAGCAGCTCGGGACTGGCCTACAATGAGCAGTTCTTC	CASSSGLAYNEQFF
TRBJ2-5	NA	TRBV6-5	15	NA	TGTGCCAGCAGTTATAGCTCGCTCAGGAAAGAGACCCAGTACTTC	CASSYSSLRKETQYF
TRBJ1-1	NA	TRBV7-3	13	NA	TGTGCCAGCAGCTCCCACATGAACACTGAAGCTTTCTTT	CASSSHMNTEAFF
TRBJ2-7	NA	TRBV21-1	14	NA	TGTGCCAGCACAGACAGGGGGAGTTCCTACGAGCAGTACTTC	CASTDRGSSYEQYF
TRBJ1-2	few	TRBV7-2	14	NA	TGTGCCAGCAGCTCTTTTTCGGACATAAAAGGCTACACCTTC	CASSSFSDIKGYTF
TRBJ2-3	many	TRBV6-5	15	NA	TGTGCCAGCAAGTTACGGACCACCAGGTCAGATACGCAGTATTTT	CASKLRTTRSDTQYF
TRBJ2-5	NA	TRBV3-1	15	NA	TGTGCCAGCAGCCAAGTAGGGGCGCAAGGAGAGACCCAGTACTTC	CASSQVGAQGETQYF
TRBJ1-5	NA	TRBV15	12	NA	TGTGCCACCAGCAGCCTCGCGGCGGCCCAGCATTTT	CATSSLAAAQHF
TRBJ2-7	few	TRBV7-2	15	TRBD2	TGTGCCAGCAGCTGGATTGGTAGCGGGAGTAATGAGCAGTACTTC	CASSWIGSGSNEQYF
TRBJ2-2	once	TRBV7-2	13	TRBD1	TGTGCCAGCAGACCACAGGGGAACGGGGAGCTGTTTTTT	CASRPQGNGELFF
TRBJ2-4	NA	TRBV18	15	TRBD1	TGTGCCAGCTCACCAAGGGGACAGGAACTAAACATTCAGTACTTC	CASSPRGQELNIQYF
TRBJ2-1	NA	TRBV7-2	15	NA	TGTGCCAGCAGCTTAGGATTCGGCAGCTACAATGAGCAGTTCTTC	CASSLGFGSYNEQFF
TRBJ1-1	NA	TRBV6-6	16	NA	TGTGCCAACAGTTACGGGTCGTATGAATCGAACACTGAAGCTTTCTTT	CANSYGSYESNTEAFF
TRBJ2-7	NA	TRBV2	14	TRBD1	TGTGCCAGCAGACCCGGGACAGGGGTTTACGAGCAGTACTTC	CASRPGTGVYEQYF
TRBJ2-1	NA	TRBV3-1	15	TRBD1	TGTGCCAGCAGCCCGAGCCGACAGGGCTACAATGAGCAGTTCTTC	CASSPSRQGYNEQFF
TRBJ2-1	NA	TRBV7-2	16	TRBD2	TGTGCCAGCAGCTTAGTTCGTAGCGGGAGTGTCAATGAGCAGTTCTTC	CASSLVRSGSVNEQFF
TRBJ2-7	NA	TRBV30	13	TRBD2	TGTGCCTGGAAGGCGGGAGGAACCTACGAGCAGTACTTC	CAWKAGGTYEQYF
TRBJ2-3	NA	TRBV12-3/TRBV12-4	15	NA	TGTGCCAGCAGTGAAGGACTGCCTACCACAGATACGCAGTATTTT	CASSEGLPTTDTQYF